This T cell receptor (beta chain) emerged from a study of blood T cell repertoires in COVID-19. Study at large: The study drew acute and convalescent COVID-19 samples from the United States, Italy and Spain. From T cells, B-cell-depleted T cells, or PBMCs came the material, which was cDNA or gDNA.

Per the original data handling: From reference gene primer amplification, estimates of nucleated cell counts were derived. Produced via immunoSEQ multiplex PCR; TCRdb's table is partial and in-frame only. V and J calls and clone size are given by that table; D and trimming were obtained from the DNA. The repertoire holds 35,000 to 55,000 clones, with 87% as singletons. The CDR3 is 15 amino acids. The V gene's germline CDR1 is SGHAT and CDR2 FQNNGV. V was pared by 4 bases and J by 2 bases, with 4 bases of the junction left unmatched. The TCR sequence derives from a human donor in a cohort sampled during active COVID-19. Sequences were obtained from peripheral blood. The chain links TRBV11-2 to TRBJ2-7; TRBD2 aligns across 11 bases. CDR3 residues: CASSSATSGTYEQYF. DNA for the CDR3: TGTGCCAGCAGCTCAGCGACTAGCGGGACCTACGAGCAGTACTTC.